This T cell receptor beta chain was identified in a study of T cell responses to AZD1222 COVID-19 vaccine. Here immunoSEQ multiplex PCR was the method, and the copy in TCRdb shows in-frame clones only, minus some. The data show roughly 150,000 clones, 80% to 95% seen once. This clone came up once. One junction end disagrees with the germline gene, perhaps due to a read error. The sample here was peripheral blood, taken on day 0 of AZD1222 vaccination. The clonotype comes from an adult in good health.

CDR3: CASSQGTHQETQYF. In DNA form, the CDR3 reads TGTGCCAGCAGTCAAGGGACGCACCAAGAGACCCAGTACTTC. The V and J genes are TRBV14 and TRBJ2-5, with D perhaps TRBD1 or TRBD2 (5 bases each). The CDR3 length is 14 residues. In germline, CDR1 is SGHDN, CDR2 FVKESK.